This TCR beta chain was recovered during a study of metastatic and nonmetastatic thyroid tumors. Whole-study context: Comparison of repertoires was carried out across blood and tumor or nodule tissue from malignant and benign thyroid patients.

Original processing notes: Built for papillary thyroid cancer, a distant-metastasis classifier drew on CDR3 differences across clinicopathological groups. Through MiXCR, TCRdb re-clonotyped the PCR reads. TCRdb's processing, not the authors' own work, is the source of the V and J calls. The data contain 13,000 or so clones, approximately 33% of them singletons. This clone is classed as large. The germline gives CDR1 LGHNA, CDR2 YSLEER. This CDR3 is built from 18 residues. Trimming left V 0 bases short and J 4 bases short, with 21 bases between. Thyroid surgery had not been preceded by any treatment in any patient.

This TCR was sampled from a male donor with papillary thyroid cancer or a benign thyroid nodule (not recorded which). Some clones in this sample may be carry-over from other donors' samples. The chain employs TRBV4-3 and TRBJ1-1, with no clear D. Material for sequencing was tumor tissue. CDR3 nucleotide sequence: TGCGCCAGCAGCCAAGATCTCGGCAGTTCATCGGCGGGCACTGAAGCTTTCTTT. This gives the protein CASSQDLGSSSAGTEAFF.